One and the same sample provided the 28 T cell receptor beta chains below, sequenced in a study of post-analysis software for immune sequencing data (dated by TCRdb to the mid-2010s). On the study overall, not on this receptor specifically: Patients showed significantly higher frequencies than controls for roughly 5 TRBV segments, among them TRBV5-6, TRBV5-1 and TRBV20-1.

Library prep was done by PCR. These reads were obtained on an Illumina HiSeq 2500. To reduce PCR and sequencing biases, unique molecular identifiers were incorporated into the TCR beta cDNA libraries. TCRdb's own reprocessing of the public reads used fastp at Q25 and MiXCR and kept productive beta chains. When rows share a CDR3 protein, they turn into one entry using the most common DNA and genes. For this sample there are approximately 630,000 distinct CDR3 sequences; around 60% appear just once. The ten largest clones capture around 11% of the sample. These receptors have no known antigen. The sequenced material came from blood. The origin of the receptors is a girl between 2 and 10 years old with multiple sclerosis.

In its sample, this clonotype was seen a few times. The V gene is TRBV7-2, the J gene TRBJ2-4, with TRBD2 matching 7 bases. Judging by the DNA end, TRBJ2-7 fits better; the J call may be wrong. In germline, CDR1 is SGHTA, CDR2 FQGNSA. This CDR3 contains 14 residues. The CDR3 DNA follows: TGTGCCAGCAGCCGGGGGACTATACTGGGCGAGCAGTACTTC. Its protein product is CASSRGTILGEQYF.

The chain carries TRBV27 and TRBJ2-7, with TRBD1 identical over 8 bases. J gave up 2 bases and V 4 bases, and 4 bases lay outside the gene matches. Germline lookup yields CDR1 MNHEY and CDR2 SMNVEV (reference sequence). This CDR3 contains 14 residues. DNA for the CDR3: TGTGCCAGCAGTTCAGGGGGCGTCCCCTACGAGCAGTACTTC. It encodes CASSSGGVPYEQYF.

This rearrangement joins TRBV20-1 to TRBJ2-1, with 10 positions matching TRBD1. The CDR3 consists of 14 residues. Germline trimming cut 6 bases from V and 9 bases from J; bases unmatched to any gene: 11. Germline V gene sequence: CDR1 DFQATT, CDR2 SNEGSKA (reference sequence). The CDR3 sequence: CSATGGFVGSEQFF. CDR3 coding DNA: TGCAGTGCGACAGGGGGCTTTGTGGGGAGTGAGCAGTTCTTC.

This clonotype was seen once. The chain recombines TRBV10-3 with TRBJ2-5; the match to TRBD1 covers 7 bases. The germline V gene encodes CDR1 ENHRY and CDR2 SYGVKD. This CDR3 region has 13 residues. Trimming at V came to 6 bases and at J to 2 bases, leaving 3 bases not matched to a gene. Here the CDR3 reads CAIRSGQQETQYF. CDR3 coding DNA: TGTGCCATCAGATCGGGACAGCAAGAGACCCAGTACTTC.

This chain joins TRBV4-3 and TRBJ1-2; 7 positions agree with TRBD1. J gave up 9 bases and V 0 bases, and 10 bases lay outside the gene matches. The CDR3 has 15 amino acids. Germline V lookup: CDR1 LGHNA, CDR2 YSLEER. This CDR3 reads CASSQEVGQASSYTF. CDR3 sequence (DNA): TGCGCCAGCAGCCAAGAAGTTGGACAGGCTTCAAGCTACACCTTC.

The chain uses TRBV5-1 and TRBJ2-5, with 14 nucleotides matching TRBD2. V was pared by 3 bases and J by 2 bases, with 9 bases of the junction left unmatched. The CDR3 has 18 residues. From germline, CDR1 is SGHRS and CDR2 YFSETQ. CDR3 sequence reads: CASSYGLAGGHEQETQYF. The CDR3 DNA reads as TGCGCCAGCAGCTACGGACTAGCGGGGGGTCATGAACAAGAGACCCAGTACTTC.

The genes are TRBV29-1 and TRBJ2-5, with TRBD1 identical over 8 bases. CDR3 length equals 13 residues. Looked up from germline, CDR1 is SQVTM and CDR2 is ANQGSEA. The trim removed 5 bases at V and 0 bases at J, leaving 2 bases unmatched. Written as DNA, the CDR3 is TGCAGCGTTATGACAGGGGACCAAGAGACCCAGTACTTC. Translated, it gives CSVMTGDQETQYF.

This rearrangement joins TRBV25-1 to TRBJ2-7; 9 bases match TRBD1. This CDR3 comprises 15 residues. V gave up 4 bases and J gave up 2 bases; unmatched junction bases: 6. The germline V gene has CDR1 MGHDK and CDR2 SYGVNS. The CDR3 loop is CASSATGQGTYEQYF. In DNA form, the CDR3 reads TGTGCCAGCAGTGCGACGGGACAGGGCACCTACGAGCAGTACTTC.

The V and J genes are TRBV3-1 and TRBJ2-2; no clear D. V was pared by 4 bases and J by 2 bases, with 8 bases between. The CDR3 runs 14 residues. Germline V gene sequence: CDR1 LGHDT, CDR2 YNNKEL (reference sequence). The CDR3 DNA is TGTGCCAGCAGCCGGGCTATAAACACCGGGGAGCTGTTTTTT. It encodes CASSRAINTGELFF.

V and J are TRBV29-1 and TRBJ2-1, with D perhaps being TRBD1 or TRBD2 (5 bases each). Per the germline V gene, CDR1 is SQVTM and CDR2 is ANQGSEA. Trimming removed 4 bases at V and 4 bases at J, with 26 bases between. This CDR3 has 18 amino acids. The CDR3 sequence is CSVGPRRRGTIRYNEQFF. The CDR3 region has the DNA TGCAGCGTTGGGCCCCGACGTAGAGGGACCATTCGGTACAATGAGCAGTTCTTC.

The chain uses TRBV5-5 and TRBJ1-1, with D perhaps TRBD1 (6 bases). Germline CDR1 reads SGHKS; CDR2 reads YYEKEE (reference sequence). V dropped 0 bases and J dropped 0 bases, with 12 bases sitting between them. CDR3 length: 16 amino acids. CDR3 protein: CASSLGAGAMNTEAFF. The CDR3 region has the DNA TGTGCCAGCAGCTTGGGGGCAGGGGCCATGAACACTGAAGCTTTCTTT.

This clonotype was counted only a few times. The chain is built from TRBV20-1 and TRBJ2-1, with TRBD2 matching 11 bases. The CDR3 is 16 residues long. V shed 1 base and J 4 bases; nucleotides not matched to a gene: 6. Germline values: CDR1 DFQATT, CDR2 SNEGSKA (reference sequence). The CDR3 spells CSARVLGLAEYNEQFF. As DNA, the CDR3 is TGCAGTGCTAGAGTCCTGGGACTAGCGGAGTACAATGAGCAGTTCTTC.

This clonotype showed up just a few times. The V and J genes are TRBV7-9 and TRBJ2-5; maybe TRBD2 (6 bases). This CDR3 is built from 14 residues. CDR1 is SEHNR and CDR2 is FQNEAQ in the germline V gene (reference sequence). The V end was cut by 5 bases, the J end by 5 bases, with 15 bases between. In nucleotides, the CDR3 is TGTGCCAGCAGCCAGCAGACTAGTCTCGAGACCCAGTACTTC. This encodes CASSQQTSLETQYF. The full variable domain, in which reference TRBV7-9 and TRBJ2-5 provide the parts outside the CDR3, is DTGVSQNPRHKITKRGQNVTFRCDPISEHNRLYWYRQTLGQGPEFLTYFQNEAQLEKSRLLSDRFSAERPKGSFSTLEIQRTEQGDSAMYLCASSQQTSLETQYFGPGTRLLVL.

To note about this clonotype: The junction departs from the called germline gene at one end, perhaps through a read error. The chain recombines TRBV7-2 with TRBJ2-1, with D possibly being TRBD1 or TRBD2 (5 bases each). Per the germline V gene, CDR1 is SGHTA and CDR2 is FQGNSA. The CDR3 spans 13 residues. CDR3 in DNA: TGCGCCAGCAGCTTGGTGGGGGAAAATGAGCAGTTCTTC. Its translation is CASSLVGENEQFF. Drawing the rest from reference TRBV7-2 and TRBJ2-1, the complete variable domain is GAGVSQSPSNKVTEKGKDVELRCDPISGHTALYWYRQSLGQGLEFLIYFQGNSAPDKSGLPSDRFSAERTGGSVSTLTIQRTQQEDSAVYLCASSLVGENEQFFGPGTRLTVL.

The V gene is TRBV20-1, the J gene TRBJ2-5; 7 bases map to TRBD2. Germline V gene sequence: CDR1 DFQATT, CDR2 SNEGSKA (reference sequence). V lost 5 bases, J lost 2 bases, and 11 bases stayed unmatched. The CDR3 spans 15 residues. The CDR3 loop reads CSARTGTTLQETQYF. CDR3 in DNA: TGCAGTGCTCGCACCGGGACTACCCTTCAAGAGACCCAGTACTTC.

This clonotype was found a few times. The CDR3 reads CASSFSGLAPDNEQFF. The CDR3, as DNA: TGTGCCAGCAGTTTCTCCGGCCTAGCCCCCGACAATGAGCAGTTCTTC. The chain carries TRBV12-3 or TRBV12-4 and TRBJ2-1; D may be TRBD2 (5 bases). CDR3 size: 16 residues. V lost 3 bases, J lost 5 bases, and 17 bases lay in between.

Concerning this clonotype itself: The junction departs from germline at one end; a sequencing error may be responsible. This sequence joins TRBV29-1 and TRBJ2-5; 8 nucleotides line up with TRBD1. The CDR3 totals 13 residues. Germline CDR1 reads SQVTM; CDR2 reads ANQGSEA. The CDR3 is CSVRTGNQETQYF. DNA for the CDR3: TGCAGCGTCCGGACAGGGAACCAAGAGACCCAGTACTTT. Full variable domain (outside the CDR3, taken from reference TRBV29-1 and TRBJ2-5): SAVISQKPSRDICQRGTSLTIQCQVDSQVTMMFWYRQQPGQSLTLIATANQGSEATYESGFVIDKFPISRPNLTFSTLTVSNMSPEDSSIYLCSVRTGNQETQYFGPGTRLLVL.

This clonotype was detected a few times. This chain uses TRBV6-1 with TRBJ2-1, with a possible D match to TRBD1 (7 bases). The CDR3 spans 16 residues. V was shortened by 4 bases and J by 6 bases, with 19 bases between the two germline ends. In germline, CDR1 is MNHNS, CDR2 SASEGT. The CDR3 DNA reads TGTGCCAGCAGTGGTCTAGGGAGGCAGGGGGTCAATGAGCAGTTCTTC. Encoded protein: CASSGLGRQGVNEQFF.

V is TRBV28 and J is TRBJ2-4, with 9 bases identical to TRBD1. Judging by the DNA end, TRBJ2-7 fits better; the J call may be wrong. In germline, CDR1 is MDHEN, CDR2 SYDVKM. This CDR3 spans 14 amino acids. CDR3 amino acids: CASSTARDRAEQYF. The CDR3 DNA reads TGTGCCAGCAGTACCGCCCGGGACAGGGCCGAGCAGTACTTC.

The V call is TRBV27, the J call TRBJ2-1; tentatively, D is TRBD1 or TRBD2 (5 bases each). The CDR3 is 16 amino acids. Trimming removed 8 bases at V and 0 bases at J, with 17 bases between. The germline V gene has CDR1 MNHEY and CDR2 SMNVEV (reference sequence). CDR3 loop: CASSGKGPTSYNEQFF. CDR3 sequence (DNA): TGTGCCAGCTCGGGGAAGGGACCGACCTCCTACAATGAGCAGTTCTTC.

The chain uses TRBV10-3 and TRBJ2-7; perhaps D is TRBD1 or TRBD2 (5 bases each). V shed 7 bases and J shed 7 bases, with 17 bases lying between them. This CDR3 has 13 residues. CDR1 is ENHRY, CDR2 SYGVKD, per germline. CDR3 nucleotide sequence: TGTGCCATCACCGAGGTGGGGACGGGGGAGCAGTACTTC. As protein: CAITEVGTGEQYF.

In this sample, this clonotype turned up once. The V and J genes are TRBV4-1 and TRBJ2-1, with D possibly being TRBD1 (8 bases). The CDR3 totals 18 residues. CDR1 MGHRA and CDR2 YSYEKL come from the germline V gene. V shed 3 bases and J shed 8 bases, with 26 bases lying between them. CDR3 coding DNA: TGCGCCAGCAGCCACAACCCGGGGGGCAGGGGGCTCTTATATGAGCAGTTCTTC. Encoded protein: CASSHNPGGRGLLYEQFF.

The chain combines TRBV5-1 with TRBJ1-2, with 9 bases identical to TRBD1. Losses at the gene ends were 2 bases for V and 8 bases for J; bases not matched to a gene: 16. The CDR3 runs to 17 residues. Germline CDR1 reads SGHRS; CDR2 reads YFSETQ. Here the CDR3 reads CASSFFPGQGEYGGYTF. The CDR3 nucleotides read TGCGCCAGCAGCTTCTTTCCGGGACAGGGCGAATATGGAGGCTACACCTTC.

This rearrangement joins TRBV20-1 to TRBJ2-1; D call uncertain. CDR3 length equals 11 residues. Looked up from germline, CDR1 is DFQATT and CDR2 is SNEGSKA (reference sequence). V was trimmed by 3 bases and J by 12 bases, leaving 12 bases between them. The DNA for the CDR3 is TGCAGTGCTAGCGCACCGGGTCGGCAGTTCTTC. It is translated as CSASAPGRQFF.

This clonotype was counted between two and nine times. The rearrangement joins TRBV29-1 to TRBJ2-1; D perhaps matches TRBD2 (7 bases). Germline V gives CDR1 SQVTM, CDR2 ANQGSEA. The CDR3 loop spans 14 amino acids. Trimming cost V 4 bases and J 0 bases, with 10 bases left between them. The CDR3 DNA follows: TGCAGCGTTGGAGGGGGGGGCTCCTACAATGAGCAGTTCTTC. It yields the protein CSVGGGGSYNEQFF.

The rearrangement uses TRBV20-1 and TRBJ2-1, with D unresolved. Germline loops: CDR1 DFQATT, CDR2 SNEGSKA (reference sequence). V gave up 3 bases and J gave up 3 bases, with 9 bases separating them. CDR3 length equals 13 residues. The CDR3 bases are TGCAGTGCTAGTGGCAAAAACTACAATGAGCAGTTCTTC. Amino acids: CSASGKNYNEQFF.

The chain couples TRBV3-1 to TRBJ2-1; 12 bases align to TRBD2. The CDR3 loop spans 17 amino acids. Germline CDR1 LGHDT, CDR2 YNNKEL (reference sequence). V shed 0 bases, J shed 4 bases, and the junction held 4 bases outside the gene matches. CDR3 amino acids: CASSQDSLAGGYNEQFF. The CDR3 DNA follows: TGTGCCAGCAGCCAAGATTCGCTAGCGGGGGGGTACAATGAGCAGTTCTTC.

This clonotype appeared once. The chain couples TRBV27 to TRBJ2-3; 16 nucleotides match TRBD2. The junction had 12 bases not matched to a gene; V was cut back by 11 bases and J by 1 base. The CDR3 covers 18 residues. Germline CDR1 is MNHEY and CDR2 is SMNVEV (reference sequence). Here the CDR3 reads CASSGLAGGQERTDTQYF. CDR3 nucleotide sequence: TGTGCCTCATCGGGACTAGCGGGAGGGCAAGAGCGCACAGATACGCAGTATTTT.